The present TCR beta chain was sequenced within a study of blood T cell repertoires in COVID-19. Study summary: Sources were T cells, B-cell-depleted T cells, or PBMCs; the material itself was cDNA or gDNA.

Assay: immunoSEQ multiplex PCR; the TCRdb copy retains only in-frame clones and omits some. The table lists around 330,000 clones, roughly 90% of them singletons. Germline CDR1 SGHRS, CDR2 YFSETQ. The CDR3 length is 13 residues. Trimming removed 0 bases from V and 2 bases from J, with 5 bases in between. The specimen was peripheral blood. The sequence was obtained from a woman between 45 and 65 years old with active or convalescent COVID-19. The gene calls are TRBV5-1 and TRBJ2-5; no firm D call. CDR3 coding DNA: TGCGCCAGCAGCTTGGATCAACAAGAGACCCAGTACTTC. This translates into CASSLDQQETQYF.